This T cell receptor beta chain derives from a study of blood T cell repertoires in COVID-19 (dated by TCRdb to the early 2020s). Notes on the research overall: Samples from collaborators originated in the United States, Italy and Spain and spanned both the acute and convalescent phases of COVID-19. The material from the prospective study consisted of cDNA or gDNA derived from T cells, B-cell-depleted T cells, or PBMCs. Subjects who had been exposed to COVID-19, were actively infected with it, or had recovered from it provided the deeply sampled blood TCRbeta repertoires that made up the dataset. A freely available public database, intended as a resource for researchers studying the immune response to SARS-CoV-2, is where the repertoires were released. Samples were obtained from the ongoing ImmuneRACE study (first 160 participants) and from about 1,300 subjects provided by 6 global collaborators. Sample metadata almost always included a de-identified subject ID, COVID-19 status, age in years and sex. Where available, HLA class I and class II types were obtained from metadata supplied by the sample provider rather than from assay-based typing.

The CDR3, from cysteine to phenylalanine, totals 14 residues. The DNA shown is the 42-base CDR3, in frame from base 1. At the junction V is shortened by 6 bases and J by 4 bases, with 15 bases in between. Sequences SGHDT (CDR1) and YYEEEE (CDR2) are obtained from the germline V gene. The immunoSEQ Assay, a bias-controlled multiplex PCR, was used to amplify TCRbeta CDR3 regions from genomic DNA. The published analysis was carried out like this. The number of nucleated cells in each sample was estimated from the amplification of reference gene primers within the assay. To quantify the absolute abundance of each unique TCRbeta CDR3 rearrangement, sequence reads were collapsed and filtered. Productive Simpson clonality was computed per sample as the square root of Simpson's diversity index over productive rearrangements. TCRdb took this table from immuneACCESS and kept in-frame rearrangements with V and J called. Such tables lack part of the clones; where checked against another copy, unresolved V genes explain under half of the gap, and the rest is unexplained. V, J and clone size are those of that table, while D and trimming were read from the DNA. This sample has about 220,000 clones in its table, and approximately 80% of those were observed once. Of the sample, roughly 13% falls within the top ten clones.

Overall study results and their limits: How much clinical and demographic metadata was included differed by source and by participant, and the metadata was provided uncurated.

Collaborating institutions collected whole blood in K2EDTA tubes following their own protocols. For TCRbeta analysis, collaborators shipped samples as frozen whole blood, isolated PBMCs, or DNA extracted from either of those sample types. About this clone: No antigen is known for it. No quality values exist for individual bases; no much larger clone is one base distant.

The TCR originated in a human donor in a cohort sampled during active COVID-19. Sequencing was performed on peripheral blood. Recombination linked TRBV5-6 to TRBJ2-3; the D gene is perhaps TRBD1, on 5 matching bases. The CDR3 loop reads CASNYDQGPDTQYF. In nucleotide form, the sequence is TGTGCCAGCAACTACGACCAGGGTCCAGATACGCAGTATTTT.